Reported below is one T cell receptor beta chain. Germline CDR1 SGHVS, CDR2 FQNEAQ. The CDR3 is made up of 19 amino acids. V was clipped by 2 bases and J by 7 bases; unmatched bases: 17. Then a second PCR, running roughly 7 to 11 cycles, was carried out with a sample-barcoded 5' primer and a J-beta primer mix. Tags on each cDNA molecule came from a template-switch adaptor with 12 random nucleotides. TCRdb analysed the 5' RACE reads with MiXCR anew, one entry per CDR3 protein. The sample lists 700,000 to 850,000 distinct CDR3 sequences; around 36% were seen once. This record belongs to a study of blood T cells in healthy people across ages.

This chain connects TRBV7-8 to TRBJ2-3; 11 nucleotides match TRBD2. Sequenced material: blood. The source of this sequence is a man between 18 and 29 years old in good health. CDR3: CASSLLASGGTCQGNTQYF. The CDR3 bases are TGTGCCAGCAGCTTACTCGCTAGCGGGGGGACATGTCAAGGAAATACGCAGTATTTT.